The rows below give T cell receptor beta chains drawn from one sample of a study of T cell responses to AZD1222 COVID-19 vaccine. The protocol was immunoSEQ multiplex PCR, while the TCRdb copy is restricted to in-frame clones and leaves out a portion. Found here are about 140,000 clones, 91% of them singletons; the top ten hold around 3%. The material sequenced was peripheral blood, taken on day 0 of AZD1222 vaccination. Source of these receptors: an adult in good health. Each CDR3 is given with its conserved first and last residue. D genes are given only for firm matches. Size is stated for part of the rows, as once, few or many counts, or as a class when the clone is expanded.

- - TRBJ2-1 TRBV7-3 CASSQTSYNEQFF TGTGCCAGCAGCCAAACTAGTTACAATGAGCAGTTCTTC
- TRBD1 TRBJ2-3 TRBV28 CASASTGVSDTQYF TGTGCCAGCGCTTCTACAGGGGTTTCTGATACGCAGTATTTT
- - TRBJ2-1 TRBV19 CASSILASDWEQFF TGTGCCAGTAGTATTCTAGCAAGTGATTGGGAGCAGTTCTTC
- TRBD2 TRBJ2-3 TRBV7-9 CASSLGASGSTDTQYF TGTGCCAGCAGCTTAGGGGCTAGCGGGAGCACAGATACGCAGTATTTT
- - TRBJ1-2 TRBV18 CASSLDSGDGYTF TGTGCCAGCTCCCTGGATTCTGGGGATGGCTACACCTTC
- - TRBJ1-2 TRBV30 CAGTRGAGYGYTF TGTGCCGGAACGAGGGGTGCGGGCTATGGCTACACCTTC
- TRBD1 TRBJ2-5 TRBV27 CASSLDRGRTQYF TGTGCCAGCAGTCTTGACAGGGGAAGGACCCAGTACTTC
once - TRBJ1-3 TRBV6-5 CASSLGDSGNTIYF TGTGCCAGCAGTTTGGGGGACTCTGGAAACACCATATATTTT
once - TRBJ2-1 TRBV29-1 CSAGDSSYNEQFF TGCAGCGCGGGGGACAGCTCCTACAATGAGCAGTTCTTC
- - TRBJ1-1 TRBV5-8 CAGYDLYTEAFF TGTGCCGGGTATGACCTTTACACTGAAGCTTTCTTT
- - TRBJ1-3 TRBV6-1 CASSERGGSGNTIYF TGTGCCAGCAGTGAACGGGGGGGCTCTGGAAACACCATATATTTT
- - TRBJ2-7 TRBV5-1 CASSFGGGTYEQYF TGCGCCAGCAGCTTCGGTGGAGGAACCTACGAGCAGTACTTC
- - TRBJ2-3 TRBV5-1 CASSPQRVRTDTQYF TGCGCCAGCAGCCCACAGAGGGTGCGCACAGATACGCAGTATTTT
- - TRBJ1-5 TRBV3-1/TRBV3-2 CASSQVSGAGQPQHF TGTGCCAGCAGCCAAGTTTCAGGGGCAGGGCAGCCCCAGCATTTT
- - TRBJ2-3 TRBV5-1 CASRQGAGTDTQYF TGCGCCAGCAGGCAAGGAGCGGGCACAGATACGCAGTATTTT
- - TRBJ1-2 TRBV28 CASRGPTRGYTF TGTGCCAGCAGGGGACCGACACGTGGCTACACCTTC
- TRBD2 TRBJ2-7 TRBV6-6 CASEPGLGRRDEQYF TGTGCCAGCGAACCCGGACTAGGGCGTAGGGACGAGCAGTACTTC
- TRBD1 TRBJ1-2 TRBV4-3 CASSQETGPTYGYTF TGCGCCAGCAGCCAAGAGACAGGGCCCACCTATGGCTACACCTTC
- TRBD2 TRBJ2-3 TRBV3-1/TRBV3-2 CASSQHRLAGEGDTQYF TGTGCCAGCAGCCAACATAGACTAGCGGGAGAGGGAGATACGCAGTATTTT
- TRBD2 TRBJ2-3 TRBV19 CASRDGGLAGSTDTQYF TGTGCCAGTAGAGATGGGGGTCTAGCGGGTAGCACAGATACGCAGTATTTT
- TRBD1 TRBJ2-3 TRBV7-2 CASSLGTGWWADTQYF TGTGCCAGCAGCTTAGGGACAGGGTGGTGGGCAGATACGCAGTATTTT
once - TRBJ2-3 TRBV9 CASPGSQWAHTQYF TGTGCCAGTCCGGGCTCCCAATGGGCCCACACGCAGTATTTT
- - TRBJ2-1 TRBV11-2 CASSRGERQFF TGTGCCAGCAGCCGCGGGGAACGGCAGTTCTTC
- - TRBJ1-3 TRBV12-5 CASAEVASGNTIYF TGTGCTAGTGCCGAGGTAGCATCTGGAAACACCATATATTTT
- - TRBJ2-5 TRBV5-1 CASSSPGEETQYF TGCGCCAGCAGTTCCCCGGGGGAAGAGACCCAGTACTTC
- - TRBJ1-1 TRBV6-5 CASRYDTEAFF TGTGCCAGCAGATACGACACTGAAGCTTTCTTT